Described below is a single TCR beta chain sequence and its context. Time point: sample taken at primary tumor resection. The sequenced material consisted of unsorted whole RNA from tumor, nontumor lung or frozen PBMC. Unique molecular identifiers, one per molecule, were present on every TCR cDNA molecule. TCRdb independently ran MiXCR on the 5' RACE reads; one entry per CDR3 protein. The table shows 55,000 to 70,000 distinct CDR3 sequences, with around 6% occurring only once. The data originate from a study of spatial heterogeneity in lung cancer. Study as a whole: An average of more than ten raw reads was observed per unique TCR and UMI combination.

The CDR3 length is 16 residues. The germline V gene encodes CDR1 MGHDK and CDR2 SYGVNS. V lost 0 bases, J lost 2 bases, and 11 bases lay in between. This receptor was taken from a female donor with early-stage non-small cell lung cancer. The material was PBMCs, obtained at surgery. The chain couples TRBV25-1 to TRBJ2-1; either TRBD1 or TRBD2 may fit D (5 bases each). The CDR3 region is CASSEYRGETYNEQFF. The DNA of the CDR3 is TGTGCCAGCAGTGAATATCGAGGGGAGACCTACAATGAGCAGTTCTTC.